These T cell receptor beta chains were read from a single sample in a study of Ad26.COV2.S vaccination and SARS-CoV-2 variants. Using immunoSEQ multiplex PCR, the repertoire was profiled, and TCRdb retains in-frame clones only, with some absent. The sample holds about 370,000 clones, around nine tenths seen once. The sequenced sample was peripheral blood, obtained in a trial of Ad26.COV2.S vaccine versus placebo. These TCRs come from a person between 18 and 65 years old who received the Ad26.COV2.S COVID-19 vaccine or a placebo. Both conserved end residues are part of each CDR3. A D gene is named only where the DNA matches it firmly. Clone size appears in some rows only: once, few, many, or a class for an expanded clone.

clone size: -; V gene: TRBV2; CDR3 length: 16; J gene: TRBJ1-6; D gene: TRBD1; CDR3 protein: CASRAGSGGFSSPLHF; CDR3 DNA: TGTGCCAGCAGGGCGGGTTCAGGGGGGTTCAGTTCACCCCTCCACTTT
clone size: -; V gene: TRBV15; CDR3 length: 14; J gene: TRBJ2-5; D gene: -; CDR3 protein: CATSREGAQETQYF; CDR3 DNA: TGTGCCACCAGCAGAGAGGGGGCGCAAGAGACCCAGTACTTC
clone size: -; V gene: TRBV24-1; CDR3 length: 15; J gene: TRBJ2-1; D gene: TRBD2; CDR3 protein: CATSSLAGETNEQFF; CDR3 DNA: TGTGCCACCAGTTCTCTAGCGGGAGAGACCAATGAGCAGTTCTTC
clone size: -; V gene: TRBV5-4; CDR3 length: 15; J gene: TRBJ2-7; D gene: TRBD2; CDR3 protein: CASSFGTSETYEQYF; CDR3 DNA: TGTGCCAGCAGTTTCGGGACTAGCGAGACCTACGAGCAGTACTTC
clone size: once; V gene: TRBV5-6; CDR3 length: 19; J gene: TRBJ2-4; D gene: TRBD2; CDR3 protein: CASRLLRLAGGPGGNIQYF; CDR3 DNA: TGTGCCAGCAGACTACTCAGACTAGCGGGAGGGCCAGGAGGAAACATTCAGTACTTC
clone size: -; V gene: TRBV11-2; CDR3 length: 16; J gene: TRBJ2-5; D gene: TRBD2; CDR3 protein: CASSLRLAGDMETQYF; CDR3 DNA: TGTGCCAGCAGCTTGAGACTAGCGGGAGATATGGAGACCCAGTACTTC
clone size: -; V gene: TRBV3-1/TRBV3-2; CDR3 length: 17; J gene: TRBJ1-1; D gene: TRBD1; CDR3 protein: CASSPGGDRGANTEAFF; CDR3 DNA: TGTGCCAGCAGCCCGGGGGGAGACAGGGGAGCGAACACTGAAGCTTTCTTT
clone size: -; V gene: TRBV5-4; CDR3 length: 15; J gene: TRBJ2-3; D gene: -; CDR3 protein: CASSLARDSTDTQYF; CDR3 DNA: TGTGCCAGCAGCTTGGCCCGGGACAGCACAGATACGCAGTATTTT
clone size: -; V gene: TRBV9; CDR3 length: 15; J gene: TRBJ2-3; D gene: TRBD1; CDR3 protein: CASGIDRGPPDTQYF; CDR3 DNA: TGTGCCAGTGGCATCGACAGGGGGCCCCCAGATACGCAGTATTTT
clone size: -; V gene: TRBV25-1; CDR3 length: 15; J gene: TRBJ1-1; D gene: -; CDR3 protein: CASSGEGLWDTEAFF; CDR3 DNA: TGTGCCAGCAGTGGGGAGGGCTTGTGGGACACTGAAGCTTTCTTT
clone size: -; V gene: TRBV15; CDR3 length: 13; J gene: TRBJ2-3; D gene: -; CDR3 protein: CATSSSPADTQYF; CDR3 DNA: TGTGCCACCAGCAGCTCCCCGGCAGATACGCAGTATTTT
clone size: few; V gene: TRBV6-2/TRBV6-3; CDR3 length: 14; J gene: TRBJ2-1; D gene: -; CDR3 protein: CASSSPLPGNEQFF; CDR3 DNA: TGTGCCAGCAGTAGCCCCCTTCCCGGCAATGAGCAGTTCTTC
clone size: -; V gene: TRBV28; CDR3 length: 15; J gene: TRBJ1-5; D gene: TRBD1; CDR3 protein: CASSLQGQGNQPQHF; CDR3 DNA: TGTGCCAGCAGTCTTCAGGGACAGGGCAATCAGCCCCAGCATTTT
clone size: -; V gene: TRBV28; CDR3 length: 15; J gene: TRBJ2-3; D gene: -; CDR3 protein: CASSLAGLGTDTQYF; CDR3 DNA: TGTGCCAGCAGTTTAGCAGGGCTCGGCACAGATACGCAGTATTTT
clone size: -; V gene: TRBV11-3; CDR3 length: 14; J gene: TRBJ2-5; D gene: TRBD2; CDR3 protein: CASSWTSGQETQYF; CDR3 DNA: TGTGCCAGCAGTTGGACTAGCGGGCAAGAGACCCAGTACTTC
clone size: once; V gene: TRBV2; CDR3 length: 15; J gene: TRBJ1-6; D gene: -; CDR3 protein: CASSETAGRGSPLHF; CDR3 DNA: TGTGCCAGCAGTGAAACGGCAGGGCGAGGTTCACCCCTCCACTTT
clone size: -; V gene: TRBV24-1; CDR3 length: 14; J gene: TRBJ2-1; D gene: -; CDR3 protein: CATSDLRDSNEQFF; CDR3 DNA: TGTGCCACCAGTGATTTGCGCGACTCCAATGAGCAGTTCTTC
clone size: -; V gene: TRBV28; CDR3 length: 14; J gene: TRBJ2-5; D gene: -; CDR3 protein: CASGPPGQLETQYF; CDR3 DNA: TGTGCCAGCGGACCTCCAGGTCAGTTAGAGACCCAGTACTTC
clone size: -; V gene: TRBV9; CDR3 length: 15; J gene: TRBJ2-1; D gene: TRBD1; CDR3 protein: CASSVGTASYNEQFF; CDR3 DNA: TGTGCCAGCAGCGTCGGGACAGCCTCATACAATGAGCAGTTCTTC
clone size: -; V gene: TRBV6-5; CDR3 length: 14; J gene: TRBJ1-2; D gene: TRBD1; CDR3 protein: CASSSDRVHYGYTF; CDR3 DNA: TGTGCCAGCAGTTCTGACAGGGTCCACTATGGCTACACCTTC
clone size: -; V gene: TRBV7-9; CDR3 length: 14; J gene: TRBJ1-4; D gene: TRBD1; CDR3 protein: CASSLGQGPEKLFF; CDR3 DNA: TGTGCCAGCAGCCTGGGACAGGGCCCTGAAAAACTGTTTTTT
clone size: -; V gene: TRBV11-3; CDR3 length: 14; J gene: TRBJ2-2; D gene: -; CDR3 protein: CASSSARGAGELFF; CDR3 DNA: TGTGCCAGCAGCTCCGCCCGTGGGGCCGGGGAGCTGTTTTTT
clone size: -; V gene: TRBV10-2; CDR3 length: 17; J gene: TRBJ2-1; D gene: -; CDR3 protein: CASSIIQVARARDEQFF; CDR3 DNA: TGCGCCAGCAGCATAATACAGGTGGCGAGAGCCCGGGATGAGCAGTTCTTC
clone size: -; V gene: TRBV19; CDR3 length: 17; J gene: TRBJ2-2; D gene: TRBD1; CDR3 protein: CASRGGTGTGFTGELFF; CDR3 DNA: TGTGCCAGTAGAGGGGGGACCGGGACAGGGTTCACCGGGGAGCTGTTTTTT
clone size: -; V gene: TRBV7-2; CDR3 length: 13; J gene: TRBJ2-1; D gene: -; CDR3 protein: CASSFGGFNEQFF; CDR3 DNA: TGTGCCAGCAGCTTTGGGGGGTTCAATGAGCAGTTCTTC
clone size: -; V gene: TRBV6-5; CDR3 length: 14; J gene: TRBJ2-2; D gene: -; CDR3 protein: CASSHIRNTGELFF; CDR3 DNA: TGTGCCAGCAGCCATATCAGGAACACCGGGGAGCTGTTTTTT
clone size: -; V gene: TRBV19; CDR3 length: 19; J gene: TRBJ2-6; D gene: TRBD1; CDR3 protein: CASSPLTGTWISGANVLTF; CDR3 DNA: TGTGCCAGTAGTCCCCTGACAGGGACCTGGATATCTGGGGCCAACGTCCTGACTTTC
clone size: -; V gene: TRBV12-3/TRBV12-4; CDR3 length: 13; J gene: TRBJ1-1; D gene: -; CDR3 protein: CASSLDLNTEAFF; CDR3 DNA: TGTGCCAGCAGTTTAGATTTGAACACTGAAGCTTTCTTT
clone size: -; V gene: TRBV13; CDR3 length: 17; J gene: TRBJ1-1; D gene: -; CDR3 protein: CASSLRGGGGPFPWAFF; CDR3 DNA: TGTGCCAGCAGCTTAAGGGGCGGCGGAGGGCCCTTTCCGTGGGCTTTCTTT
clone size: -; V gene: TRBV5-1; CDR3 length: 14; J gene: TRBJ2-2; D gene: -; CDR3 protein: CASSLDIYTGELFF; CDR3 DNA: TGCGCCAGCAGCTTGGACATATACACCGGGGAGCTGTTTTTT
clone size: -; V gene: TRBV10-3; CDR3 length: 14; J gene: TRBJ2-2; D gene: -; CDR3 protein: CAISPLGRHGELFF; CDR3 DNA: TGTGCCATCAGTCCCCTGGGGCGGCACGGGGAGCTGTTTTTT
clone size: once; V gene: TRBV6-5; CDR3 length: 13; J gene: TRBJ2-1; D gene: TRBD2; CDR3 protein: CASSTSGWNEQFF; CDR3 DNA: TGTGCCAGCAGTACTAGCGGGTGGAATGAGCAGTTCTTC
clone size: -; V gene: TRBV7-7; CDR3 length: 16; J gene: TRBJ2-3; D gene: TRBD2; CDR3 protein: CASSRLTSSNTDTQYF; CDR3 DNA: TGTGCTAGCAGTAGATTGACTAGCTCTAACACAGATACGCAGTATTTT
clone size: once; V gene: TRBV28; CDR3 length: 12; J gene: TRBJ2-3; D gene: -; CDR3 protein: CASRPNTDTQYF; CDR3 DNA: TGTGCCAGCAGGCCAAACACAGATACGCAGTATTTT
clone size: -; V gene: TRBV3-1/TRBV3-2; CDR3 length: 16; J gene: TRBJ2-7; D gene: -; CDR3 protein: CASSQEGSGPSYEQYF; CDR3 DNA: TGTGCCAGCAGCCAAGAGGGGAGCGGGCCCTCCTACGAGCAGTACTTC
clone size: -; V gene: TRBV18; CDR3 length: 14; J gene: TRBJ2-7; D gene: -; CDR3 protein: CASSEGPGWDEQYF; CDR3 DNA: TGTGCCAGCTCCGAAGGCCCAGGTTGGGACGAGCAGTACTTC
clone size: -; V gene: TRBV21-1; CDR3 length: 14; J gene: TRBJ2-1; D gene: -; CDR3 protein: CASGGLSRYNEQFF; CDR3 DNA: TGTGCCAGCGGGGGTTTATCCCGCTACAATGAGCAGTTCTTC
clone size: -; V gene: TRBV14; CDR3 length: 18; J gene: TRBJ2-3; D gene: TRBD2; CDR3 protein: CASSRGLAGKGGTDTQYF; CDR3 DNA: TGTGCCAGCAGCCGCGGACTAGCGGGAAAGGGGGGCACAGATACGCAGTATTTT
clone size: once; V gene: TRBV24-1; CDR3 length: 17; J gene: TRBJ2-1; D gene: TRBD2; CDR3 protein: CATSDLGTLAGANEQFF; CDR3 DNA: TGTGCCACCAGTGATTTGGGGACTTTAGCGGGAGCCAATGAGCAGTTCTTC
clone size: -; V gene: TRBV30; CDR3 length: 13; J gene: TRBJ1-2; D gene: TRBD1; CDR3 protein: CAWSRQGAGGYTF; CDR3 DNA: TGTGCCTGGAGTCGACAGGGGGCGGGAGGCTACACCTTC
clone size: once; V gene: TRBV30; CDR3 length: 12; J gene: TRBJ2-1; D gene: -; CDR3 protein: CAWSVGFGNSFF; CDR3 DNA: -
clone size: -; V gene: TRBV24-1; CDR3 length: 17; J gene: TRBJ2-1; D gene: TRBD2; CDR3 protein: CATSDSQRGGWNNEQFF; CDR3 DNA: TGTGCCACCAGTGATTCGCAGCGGGGGGGATGGAACAATGAGCAGTTCTTC
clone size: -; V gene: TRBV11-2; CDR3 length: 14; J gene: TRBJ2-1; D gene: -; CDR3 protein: CASSLAHITNEQFF; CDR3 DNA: TGTGCCAGCAGCTTAGCCCATATCACCAATGAGCAGTTCTTC
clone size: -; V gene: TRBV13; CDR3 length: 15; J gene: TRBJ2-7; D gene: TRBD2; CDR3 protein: CASSRGLAGNYEQYF; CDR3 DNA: TGTGCCAGCAGCAGAGGACTAGCGGGAAACTACGAGCAGTACTTC
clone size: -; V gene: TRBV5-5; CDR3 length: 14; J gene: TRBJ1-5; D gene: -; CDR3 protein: CASSSGRGNQPQHF; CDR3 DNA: TGTGCCAGCAGCTCGGGGAGGGGGAATCAGCCCCAGCATTTT
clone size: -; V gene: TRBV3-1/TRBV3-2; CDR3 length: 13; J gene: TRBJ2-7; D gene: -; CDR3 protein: CASSRFGGYEQYF; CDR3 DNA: TGTGCCAGCAGCCGTTTCGGGGGCTACGAGCAGTACTTC
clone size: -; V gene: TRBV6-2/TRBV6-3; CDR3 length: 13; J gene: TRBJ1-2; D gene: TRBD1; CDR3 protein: CASSMTGDYGYTF; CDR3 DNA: TGTGCCAGCAGTATGACAGGGGACTATGGCTACACCTTC
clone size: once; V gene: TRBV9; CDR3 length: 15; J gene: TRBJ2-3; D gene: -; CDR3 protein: CASSVGALATDTQYF; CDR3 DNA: TGTGCCAGCAGCGTAGGGGCCCTAGCCACAGATACGCAGTATTTT
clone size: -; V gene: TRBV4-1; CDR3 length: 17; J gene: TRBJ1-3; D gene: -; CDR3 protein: CASSQDQGGSRGNTIYF; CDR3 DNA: TGCGCCAGCAGCCAAGATCAAGGGGGGTCTAGGGGAAACACCATATATTTT
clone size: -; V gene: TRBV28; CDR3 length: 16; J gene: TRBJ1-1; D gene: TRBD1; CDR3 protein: CASSLSWTGVNTEAFF; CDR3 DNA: TGTGCCAGCAGTTTATCATGGACAGGGGTGAACACTGAAGCTTTCTTT
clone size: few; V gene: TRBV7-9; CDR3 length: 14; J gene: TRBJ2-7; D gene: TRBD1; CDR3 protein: CASSTTGVPSEQYF; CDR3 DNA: TGTGCCAGCAGCACCACAGGGGTCCCCTCCGAGCAGTACTTC